The source of this T cell receptor beta chain is a study of cytomegalovirus exposure and HLA in healthy donors. Overall study context: Unique TCRs numbering 75 million to 95 million, obtained from HLA-typed donors, made up an early data release.

V was pared by 0 bases and J by 10 bases, with 9 bases of the junction left unmatched. Per germline, CDR1 LNHNV and CDR2 YYDKDF (reference sequence). The CDR3 consists of 15 residues. Vbeta (60) and Jbeta (13) primers were used in the PCR. Libraries were prepared by immunoSEQ multiplex PCR; TCRdb keeps only in-frame clonotypes and omits some of them. The sample has 100,000 to 150,000 clones; 80% are singletons. Study observations and caveats: CMV serostatus was the only immune exposure information that was available. The authors enumerated around 150 TCR beta chains as linked to cytomegalovirus.

About this clone: Its cognate antigen is unknown.

The sequence was collected from a woman aged 40 to 50 in good health and CMV-seronegative. The sample consisted of PBMCs. The rearrangement joins TRBV15 to TRBJ2-1, with TRBD2 matching over 7 bases. CDR3 residues: CATSRDSSGGREQFF. In nucleotides, the CDR3 is TGTGCCACCAGCAGAGATTCTAGCGGAGGTAGGGAGCAGTTCTTC.